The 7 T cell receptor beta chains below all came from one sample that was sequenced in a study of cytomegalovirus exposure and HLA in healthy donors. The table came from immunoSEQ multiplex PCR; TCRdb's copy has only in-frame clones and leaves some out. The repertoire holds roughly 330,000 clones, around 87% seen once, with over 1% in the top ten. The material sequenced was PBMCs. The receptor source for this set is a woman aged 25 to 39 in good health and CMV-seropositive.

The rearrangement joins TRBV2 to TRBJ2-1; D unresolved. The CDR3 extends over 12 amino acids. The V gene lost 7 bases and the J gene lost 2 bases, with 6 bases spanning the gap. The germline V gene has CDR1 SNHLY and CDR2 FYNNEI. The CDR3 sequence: CASTVTYNEQFF. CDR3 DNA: TGTGCCAGCACCGTGACCTACAATGAGCAGTTCTTC.

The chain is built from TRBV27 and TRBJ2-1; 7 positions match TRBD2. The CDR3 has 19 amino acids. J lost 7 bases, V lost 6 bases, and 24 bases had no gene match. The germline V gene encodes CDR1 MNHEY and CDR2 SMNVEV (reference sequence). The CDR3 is CASRLAQVYTGGRGNEQFF. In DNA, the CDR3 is TGTGCCAGCAGACTCGCACAGGTATACACGGGAGGACGGGGGAATGAGCAGTTCTTC.

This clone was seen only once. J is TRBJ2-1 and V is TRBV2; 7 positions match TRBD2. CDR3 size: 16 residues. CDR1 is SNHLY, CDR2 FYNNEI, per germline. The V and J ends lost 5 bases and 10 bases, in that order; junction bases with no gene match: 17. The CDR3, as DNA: TGTGCCAGCAGTCCCCCTGGACTAGGTCGAGGGTCGGAGCAGTTCTTC. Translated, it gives CASSPPGLGRGSEQFF.

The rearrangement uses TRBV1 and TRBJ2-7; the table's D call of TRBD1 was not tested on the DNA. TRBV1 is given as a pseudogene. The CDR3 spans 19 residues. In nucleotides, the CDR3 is TGCACCAGCAGCCAGCGATCGACAGGGTACAGAAGTCCCTACTACGAGCAGTACTTC. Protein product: CTSSQRSTGYRSPYYEQYF.

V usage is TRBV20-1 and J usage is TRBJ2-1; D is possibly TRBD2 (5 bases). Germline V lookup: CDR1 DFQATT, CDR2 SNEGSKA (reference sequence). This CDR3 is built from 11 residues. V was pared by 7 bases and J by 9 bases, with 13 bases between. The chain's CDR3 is CSDGILGEQFF. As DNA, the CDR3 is TGCAGTGACGGGATCCTTGGTGAGCAGTTCTTC.

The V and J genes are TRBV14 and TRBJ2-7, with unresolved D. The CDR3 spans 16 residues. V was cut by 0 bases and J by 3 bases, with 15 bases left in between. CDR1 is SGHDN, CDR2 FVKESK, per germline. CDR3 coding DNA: TGTGCCAGCAGCCAAGACCCGGGTGTAGCATACTACGAGCAGTACTTC. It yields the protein CASSQDPGVAYYEQYF.

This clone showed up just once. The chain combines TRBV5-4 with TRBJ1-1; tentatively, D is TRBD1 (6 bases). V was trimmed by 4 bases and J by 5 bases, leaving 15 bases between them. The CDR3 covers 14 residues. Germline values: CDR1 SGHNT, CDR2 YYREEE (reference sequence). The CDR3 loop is CASSVGRGRTEAFF. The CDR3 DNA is TGTGCCAGCAGCGTGGGCCGGGGGCGGACTGAAGCTTTCTTT.